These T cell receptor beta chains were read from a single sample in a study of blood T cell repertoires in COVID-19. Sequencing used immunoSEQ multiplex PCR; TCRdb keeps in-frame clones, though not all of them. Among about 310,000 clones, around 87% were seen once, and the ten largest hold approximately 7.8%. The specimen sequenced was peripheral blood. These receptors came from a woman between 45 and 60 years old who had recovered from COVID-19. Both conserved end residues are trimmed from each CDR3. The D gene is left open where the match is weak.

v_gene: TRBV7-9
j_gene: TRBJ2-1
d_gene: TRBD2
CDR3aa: ASSLWSTGGREQF

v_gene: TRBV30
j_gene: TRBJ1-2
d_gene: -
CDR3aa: AWSEFAGSVYGYT

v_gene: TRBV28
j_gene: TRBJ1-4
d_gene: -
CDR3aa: ASSPRDTEKLF

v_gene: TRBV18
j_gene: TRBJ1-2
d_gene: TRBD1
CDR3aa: ASSPQTGSQYGYT

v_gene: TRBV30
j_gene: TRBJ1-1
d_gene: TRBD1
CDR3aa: AWARQGVNTEAF

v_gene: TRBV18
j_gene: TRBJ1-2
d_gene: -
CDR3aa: ASSAGTPGGT

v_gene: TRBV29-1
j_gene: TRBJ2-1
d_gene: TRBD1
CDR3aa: SVEDRDRGVVNEQF

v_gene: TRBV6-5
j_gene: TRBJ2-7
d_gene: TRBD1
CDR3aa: ASSYKAGGRGEQY

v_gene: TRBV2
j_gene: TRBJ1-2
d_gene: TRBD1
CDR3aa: ASSPRQGYGYT

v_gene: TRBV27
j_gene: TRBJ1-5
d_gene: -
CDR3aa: ASTRGPHQPQH

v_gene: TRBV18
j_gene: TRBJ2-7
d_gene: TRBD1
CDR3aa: ASSPETFRGSYEQY

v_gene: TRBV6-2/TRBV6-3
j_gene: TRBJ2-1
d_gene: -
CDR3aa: ASSPLDEQF

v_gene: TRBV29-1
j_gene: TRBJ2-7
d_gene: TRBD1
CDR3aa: SVGQGQSYEQY

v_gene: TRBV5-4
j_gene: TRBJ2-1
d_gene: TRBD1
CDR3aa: ASSPTDRGGEQF

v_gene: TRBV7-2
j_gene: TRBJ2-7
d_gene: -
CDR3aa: ASSTLLPSLGTLYEQY

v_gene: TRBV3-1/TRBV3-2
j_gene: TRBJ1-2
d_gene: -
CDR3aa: ASSQARQGGGYT